The clone carrying this TCR beta chain has only a few counts. V lost 0 bases and J lost 11, with 8 bases in between. This CDR3 spans 11 amino acids. The germline V gene has CDR1 SGHRS and CDR2 YFSETQ. These data come from a study of T-cell reconstitution after alpha-beta-depleted transplantation in children. The library targeted TCRbeta and was prepared with unique molecular identifiers. TCRdb redid the calling of the PCR reads with MiXCR, one entry per CDR3 protein. The data contain hundreds of thousands of distinct CDR3 sequences, approximately 16% of them singletons. The chain couples TRBV5-1 to TRBJ1-1; D remains ambiguous. The clonotype originates from a human donor who donated a stem cell graft to a child with acute myeloid leukemia. This specimen was PBMCs from the stem cell graft donor, taken from the stem cell graft. The CDR3 protein is CASSLGGNAFF. The DNA for the CDR3 is TGCGCCAGCAGCTTGGGAGGGAATGCTTTCTTT.